This T cell receptor (beta chain) was captured by sequencing in a study of early T cells in non-severe SARS-CoV-2 infection. Study-wide context: Sequencing targeted bulk RNA from unsorted whole blood, leaving chains unpaired.

Germline V gene lookup returns CDR1 ENHRY and CDR2 SYGVKD. The V end lost 5 bases, the J end lost 9 bases, and 14 bases lay between the germline ends. The length of the CDR3 is 13 residues. As part of library construction, unique molecular identifiers were attached to individual cDNA molecules. One entry per CDR3 protein, called by TCRdb with MiXCR from the 5' RACE reads. The table has 40,000 to 55,000 distinct CDR3 sequences, 6.5% to 9.5% seen once. Study-wide results and caveats: Private and CD4 specificities were missed by VDJdb matching, which favored anti-spike CD8 responses.

Many counts were recorded for this clonotype. Its target is unknown. The chain combines TRBV10-3 with TRBJ2-1; D is possibly TRBD1 (6 bases). This clonotype was sampled from an adult who was a healthcare worker with PCR-confirmed SARS-CoV-2 infection or an uninfected control (not recorded which). Sequenced input: whole blood. The CDR3 bases are TGTGCCATCAGTCCCATGGACAGCGGTGAGCAGTTCTTC. Its translation is CAISPMDSGEQFF.